This T cell receptor beta chain was identified in a study of T cell changes during pregnancy in multiple sclerosis. CDR3 length: 14 amino acids. The V and J ends lost 4 bases and 9 bases respectively, with 20 bases between them. Germline loops: CDR1 SGHRS, CDR2 YFSETQ. The assay was immunoSEQ multiplex PCR, and TCRdb's table has in-frame clones only and misses some. The data contain 60,000 or so clones, roughly 87% of them singletons. The TCR sequence derives from a female donor in good health, enrolled as a control in a pregnancy study. The chain joins TRBV5-1 to TRBJ2-7; D perhaps matches TRBD1 (5 bases). This specimen consisted of peripheral blood, obtained in the second trimester of pregnancy. In DNA form, the CDR3 reads TGCGCCAGCAGCCCCGAGGCAGGGTACTTAGGGCAGTACTTC. Protein sequence: CASSPEAGYLGQYF. Full variable domain (outside the CDR3, taken from reference TRBV5-1 and TRBJ2-7): KAGVTQTPRYLIKTRGQQVTLSCSPISGHRSVSWYQQTPGQGLQFLFEYFSETQRNKGNFPGRFSGRQFSNSRSEMNVSTLELGDSALYLCASSPEAGYLGQYFGPGTRLTVT.